This T cell receptor beta chain was identified during a study of T cells in Graves' hyperthyroidism and ophthalmopathy (dated by TCRdb to the late 2010s). The study in broad terms: Peripheral blood samples were taken at the time of initial diagnosis, prior to any treatment. In several Graves' hyperthyroidism patients, the study also compared T-cell repertoires from thyroid tissue with T-cell repertoires from blood. An independent validation cohort of 18 to 20 hyperthyroidism patients and approximately 16 patients who later progressed to ophthalmopathy tested prospective prediction of ophthalmopathy. TCR V-J signatures able to tell the groups apart were searched for in a discovery cohort of 95 to 100 patients, of whom more than 40 had Graves' ophthalmopathy and under 65 had stable Graves' hyperthyroidism. The roughly 100 discovery patients were randomly divided into training and test sets at a 7:3 ratio. After sampling, hyperthyroidism patients received methimazole starting at 30 mg daily, and ophthalmopathy patients received high-dose intravenous methylprednisolone. TCR Vbeta CDR3 sequencing of 140 or so peripheral blood samples (fewer than 45 ophthalmopathy, around 80 hyperthyroidism and 17 progressor patients) is reported in the paper. Results and caveats for the whole study, not just this receptor: Most expanded thyroid clonotypes (frequency above 0.001) were also detected in blood, a finding suggesting that blood repertoires may reflect thyroid immune responses. A model built on a 13 V-J signature distinguished ophthalmopathy from stable hyperthyroidism, reaching about 89% sensitivity and around 81% specificity in cross-validation and 80%/75% in testing. Sample size was not statistically predetermined, and blinding of investigators to group allocation was not performed. In validation, the model predicted progression to ophthalmopathy a median of 6.5 months before onset, with over 60% sensitivity and 72.22% specificity.

In its sample, this clonotype was seen a few times. Its antigen has not been determined. No base quality information exists; no much larger clone differs at one position. The TCR beta CDR3 regions were amplified from RNA transcripts. The TCR CDR3 was subjected to a first round of RT-PCR using the HTBI primer set and the Qiagen OneStep RT-PCR kit. The libraries were constructed in a second round of multiplex PCR and then size-selected and purified. The libraries were sequenced on an Illumina HiSeq2000 using paired-end 100 bp reads. The paper's data handling went like this. SOAPnuke was used to process the raw data, removing reads that contained adapters or uncalled bases, had a mean Phred below 15, or lacked an exact match to the constant primer or identifier. High-quality paired reads were merged with COPE v1.2.5, and unique nucleotide sequences were defined as clonotypes. Clonotypes were aligned to IMGT TRBV, TRBD and TRBJ reference segments using MiTCR v1.1. Analysis was restricted to V-J combinations with a frequency above 0.0001, which covered 98% to 99.2% of repertoires. A TCS score was defined as the ratio between F50 (clonal expansion) and ExV (chaos), using BLOSUM62-based TCRdist between CDR3 peptides within each V-J. Welch's t-statistics and random forest reduced around 520 V-J features to 10 to 15, which were used in a naive Bayes classifier (R e1071). In-frame beta chains were kept once TCRdb had trimmed the public reads at Q25 with fastp and called clones with MiXCR. For every CDR3 protein sequence, its rows merge into one entry that carries the most common genes and DNA. These V and J calls rely on TCRdb rather than the paper's analysis. The sample data list some 270,000 distinct CDR3 sequences, and around 13% of these were observed just once. The ten biggest clones cover roughly 7.7% of the sample.

Trimming takes 2 bases off V and 6 bases off J; junction bases not matched to a gene: 4. The CDR1 and CDR2 encoded by the germline V gene are MNHEY and SVGAGI. Its CDR3 holds 15 amino acids, cysteine through phenylalanine. The CDR3 DNA has 45 bases and is translated from base 1. Stable Graves' hyperthyroidism was defined as no progression to ophthalmopathy during 18 months of follow-up. Hyperthyroidism patients were aged 18 to 65 years and newly diagnosed, with disease duration of less than 2 months. Patients with uncontrolled infections, other autoimmune diseases, pregnancy or lactation were excluded. Clinical symptoms, serum thyroxine and TRAb, thyroid ultrasound, and orbital computed tomography formed the basis for the diagnoses. PBMCs were isolated from about 9.1 ml of fresh peripheral blood by Ficoll-Paque density gradient centrifugation. Total RNA was extracted with Trizol reagent, and quality was checked on an Agilent 2100 Bioanalyzer.

The chain was built from TRBV6-5 and TRBJ2-3, with 11 central nucleotides matching TRBD2. The sequencing sample was made of blood. The TCR originated in a woman in her forties with Graves' hyperthyroidism. The nucleotides read TGTGCCAGCAGTTACGCTAGCGGGGGGTTGGATACGCAGTATTTT. It specifies CASSYASGGLDTQYF.